This T cell receptor (beta chain) was sequenced for a study of early T cells in non-severe SARS-CoV-2 infection. In its sample, this clonotype was seen many times. V lost 10 bases and J 1 base, leaving 13 bases between the germline ends. Germline V lookup: CDR1 SEHNR, CDR2 FQNEAQ (reference sequence). This CDR3 is 13 amino acids long. Unique molecular identifier tags were affixed to discrete cDNA molecules. TCRdb recomputed calls from the 5' RACE reads with MiXCR, one row per CDR3 protein. This repertoire shows tens of thousands of distinct CDR3 sequences, 7.5% to 9% found once; its top ten account for under 4.5%.

The chain uses TRBV7-9 and TRBJ1-1; perhaps TRBD1 as D (5 bases). The sequence came from an adult who was a healthcare worker with PCR-confirmed SARS-CoV-2 infection or an uninfected control (not recorded which). The sample in question was whole blood, obtained at baseline. This CDR3 reads CATGGDKNTEAFF. CDR3 nucleotide sequence: TGTGCCACCGGGGGGGATAAGAACACTGAAGCTTTCTTT. The entire variable domain, with the rest obtained from reference TRBV7-9 and TRBJ1-1, is as follows: DTGVSQNPRHKITKRGQNVTFRCDPISEHNRLYWYRQTLGQGPEFLTYFQNEAQLEKSRLLSDRFSAERPKGSFSTLEIQRTEQGDSAMYLCATGGDKNTEAFFGQGTRLTVV.